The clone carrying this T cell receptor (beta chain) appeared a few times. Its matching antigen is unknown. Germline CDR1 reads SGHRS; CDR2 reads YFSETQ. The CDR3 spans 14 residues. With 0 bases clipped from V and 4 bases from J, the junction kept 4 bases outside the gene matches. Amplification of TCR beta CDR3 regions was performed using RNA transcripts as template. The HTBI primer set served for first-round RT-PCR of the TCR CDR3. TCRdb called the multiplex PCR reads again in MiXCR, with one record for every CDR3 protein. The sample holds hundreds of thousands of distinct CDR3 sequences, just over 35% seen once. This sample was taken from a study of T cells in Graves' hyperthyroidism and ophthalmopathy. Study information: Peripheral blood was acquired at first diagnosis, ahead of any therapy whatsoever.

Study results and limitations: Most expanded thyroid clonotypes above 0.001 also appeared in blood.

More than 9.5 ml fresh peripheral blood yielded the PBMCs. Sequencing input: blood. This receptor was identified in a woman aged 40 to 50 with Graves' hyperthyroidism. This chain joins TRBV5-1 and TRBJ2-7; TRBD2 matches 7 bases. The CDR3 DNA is TGCGCCAGCAGCTTGGGAAGCGGGGAATACGAGCAGTACTTC. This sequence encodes CASSLGSGEYEQYF.